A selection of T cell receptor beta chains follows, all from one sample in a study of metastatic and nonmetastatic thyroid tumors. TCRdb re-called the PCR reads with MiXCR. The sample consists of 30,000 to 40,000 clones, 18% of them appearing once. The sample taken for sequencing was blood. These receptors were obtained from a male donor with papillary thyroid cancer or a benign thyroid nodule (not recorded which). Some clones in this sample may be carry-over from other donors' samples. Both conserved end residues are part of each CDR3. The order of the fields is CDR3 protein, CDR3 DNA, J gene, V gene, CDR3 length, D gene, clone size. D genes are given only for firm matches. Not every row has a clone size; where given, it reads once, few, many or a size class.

CDR3aa: CASRLAGGTGELFF
CDR3nt: TGTGCCAGCAGGCTAGCGGGGGGCACCGGGGAGCTGTTTTTT
j_gene: TRBJ2-2
v_gene: TRBV6-1
len: 14
d_gene: TRBD2
abundance: few

CDR3aa: CASRNTGELFF
CDR3nt: TGCGCCAGCAGAAACACCGGGGAGCTGTTTTTT
j_gene: TRBJ2-2
v_gene: TRBV10-1
len: 11
d_gene: .
abundance: many

CDR3aa: CGIMGAVNPEAFF
CDR3nt: TGTGGCATCATGGGGGCGGTCAACCCTGAAGCTTTCTTT
j_gene: TRBJ1-1
v_gene: TRBV10-3
len: 13
d_gene: .
abundance: .

CDR3aa: CASVSGGAGTGELFF
CDR3nt: TGCGCCAGCGTCTCAGGGGGGGCGGGCACCGGGGAGCTGTTTTTT
j_gene: TRBJ2-2
v_gene: TRBV10-2
len: 15
d_gene: .
abundance: .

CDR3aa: CASSGKSGGSGGYTF
CDR3nt: TGTGCCAGCAGTGGAAAGTCAGGGGGCAGTGGGGGCTACACCTTC
j_gene: TRBJ1-2
v_gene: TRBV6-1
len: 15
d_gene: TRBD1
abundance: .

CDR3aa: CASSPRLAGGPDTQYF
CDR3nt: TGTGCCAGCAGCCCCCGACTAGCGGGAGGGCCAGATACGCAGTATTTT
j_gene: TRBJ2-3
v_gene: TRBV7-3
len: 16
d_gene: TRBD2
abundance: .

CDR3aa: CASSLVLQAFF
CDR3nt: TGCGCCAGCAGCTTGGTCCTCCAAGCGTTCTTC
j_gene: TRBJ2-1
v_gene: TRBV5-1
len: 11
d_gene: .
abundance: .

CDR3aa: CASSLVAGSEAFF
CDR3nt: TGTGCCAGCAGCTTAGTCGCAGGTTCTGAAGCTTTCTTT
j_gene: TRBJ1-1
v_gene: TRBV7-2
len: 13
d_gene: .
abundance: many

CDR3aa: CASGRAGGAYTEAFF
CDR3nt: TGTGCCAGCGGTCGGGCAGGGGGCGCGTACACTGAAGCTTTCTTT
j_gene: TRBJ1-1
v_gene: TRBV7-2
len: 15
d_gene: TRBD1
abundance: many

CDR3aa: CASSLTGQERYEQYF
CDR3nt: TGCGCCAGCAGCTTGACGGGACAGGAGAGATACGAGCAGTACTTC
j_gene: TRBJ2-7
v_gene: TRBV5-1
len: 15
d_gene: TRBD1
abundance: .

CDR3aa: CASSMGTGGSYNEQFF
CDR3nt: TGTGCTAGCAGCATGGGGACAGGGGGTTCCTACAATGAGCAGTTCTTC
j_gene: TRBJ2-1
v_gene: TRBV7-7
len: 16
d_gene: TRBD1
abundance: many

CDR3aa: CASSPWTNRGLDEQFF
CDR3nt: TGTGCCAGCTCACCCTGGACAAACCGGGGACTGGATGAGCAGTTCTTC
j_gene: TRBJ2-1
v_gene: TRBV18
len: 16
d_gene: .
abundance: many

CDR3aa: CASSLAPRQAQETQYF
CDR3nt: TGTGCCAGCAGCTTAGCGCCCAGACAGGCCCAAGAGACCCAGTACTTC
j_gene: TRBJ2-5
v_gene: TRBV7-2
len: 16
d_gene: .
abundance: many